What follows is one T cell receptor (beta chain) and its context. The CDR3 extends over 12 amino acids. V was cut by 3 bases and J by 2 bases, with 7 bases left in between. Germline CDR1 DFQATT, CDR2 SNEGSKA (reference sequence). The sample is drawn from a study of blood T cell repertoires in COVID-19. Original data processing: Estimated nucleated cell counts came from reference gene primer amplification. Profiling relied on immunoSEQ multiplex PCR, and the TCRdb table lists in-frame clones only, not all of them. That table supplies the V and J calls and clone size; D and trimming were determined from the DNA. The sample yields about 52,000 clones, roughly 90% seen once.

Sequencing used peripheral blood. The chain is built from TRBV20-1 and TRBJ2-5, with D unresolved. This receptor was obtained from a human donor with active COVID-19. The donor label of this sample is uncertain. CDR3 bases: TGCAGTGCTAGTATCCAACAAGAGACCCAGTACTTC. It is translated as CSASIQQETQYF.